This TCR beta chain was documented in a study of blood T cell repertoires in COVID-19 (dated by TCRdb to the early 2020s). For context, the study as a whole: The collaborator samples originated in the United States, Italy and Spain and spanned the acute and convalescent phases of COVID-19. The prospective study material was composed of cDNA or gDNA derived from T cells, B-cell-depleted T cells, or PBMCs. Subjects who had been exposed to COVID-19, were actively infected with it, or had recovered from it provided the deeply sampled blood TCRbeta repertoires that made up the dataset. The repertoires were made available in a free public database intended to serve as a resource for research on the immune response to SARS-CoV-2. The samples were drawn from two sources: the first 160 participants of the ongoing ImmuneRACE study, and some 1,300 subjects contributed by 6 global collaborators. Sample metadata almost always included a de-identified subject ID, COVID-19 status, age in years and sex. Where available, HLA class I and class II types were obtained from metadata supplied by the sample provider rather than from assay-based typing.

V loses 0 bases of germline sequence and J loses 0 bases, and the interval between the two ends is 10 bases. CDR1 and CDR2, looked up from the germline V gene, are SGHRS and YFSETQ. Including the terminal cysteine and phenylalanine, the CDR3 comprises 15 residues. Only the CDR3 DNA is retained, 45 bases long and in frame from the first base. TCRbeta CDR3 regions were amplified from genomic DNA using the immunoSEQ Assay, a bias-controlled multiplex PCR. Concerning the study's data processing: The number of nucleated cells in each sample was estimated by amplification of reference gene primers within the assay. Sequence reads were collapsed and filtered to measure the absolute abundance of every unique TCRbeta CDR3 rearrangement. For each sample, productive Simpson clonality was calculated by taking the square root of Simpson's diversity index across productive rearrangements. In TCRdb, the immuneACCESS table is reduced to in-frame sequences with V and J assigned. These tables do not hold every clone; where another copy was compared, an unresolved V gene accounts for under half, and the others remain unexplained. That table furnishes V, J and clone size, whereas the DNA furnished D and trimming. The sample has some 230,000 clones on record, about 85% of them singletons. Together, the top ten hold 5% to 6.5% of the sample.

Notes on this clone: The specificity of this receptor is unknown. Per-base quality was not reported, and no clone a single base away is much larger than it.

Another Seattle source contributed samples from volunteer blood donors who had recovered from COVID-19. The collaborating institutions used their own protocols to collect whole blood in K2EDTA tubes. For TCRbeta analysis, collaborator samples were shipped as frozen whole blood, as isolated PBMCs, or as DNA extracted from either sample type. Findings and caveats that apply to the study as a whole: The amount of clinical and demographic metadata varied by source and participant and was provided uncurated.

This sequence was found in a woman aged 55-70 years who had recovered from COVID-19. The rearranged segments are TRBV5-1 and TRBJ2-7; the D segment could be TRBD2, given 5 matching bases. Input material: peripheral blood. The bases are TGCGCCAGCAGCTTGGGGTTCGGGATCTCCTACGAGCAGTACTTC. The translation is CASSLGFGISYEQYF.